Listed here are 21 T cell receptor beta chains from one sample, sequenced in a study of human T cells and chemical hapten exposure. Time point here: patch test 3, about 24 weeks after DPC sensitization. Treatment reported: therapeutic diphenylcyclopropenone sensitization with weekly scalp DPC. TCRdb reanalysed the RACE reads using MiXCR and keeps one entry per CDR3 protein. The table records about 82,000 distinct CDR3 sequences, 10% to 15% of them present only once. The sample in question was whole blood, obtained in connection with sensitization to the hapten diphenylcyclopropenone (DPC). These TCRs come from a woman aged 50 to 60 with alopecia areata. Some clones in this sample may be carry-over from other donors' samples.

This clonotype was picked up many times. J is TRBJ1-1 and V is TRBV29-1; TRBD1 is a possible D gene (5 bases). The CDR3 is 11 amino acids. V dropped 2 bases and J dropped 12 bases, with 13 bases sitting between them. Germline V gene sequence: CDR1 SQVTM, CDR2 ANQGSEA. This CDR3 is CSVESGGLTFF. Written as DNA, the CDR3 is TGCAGCGTTGAAAGTGGGGGGTTAACTTTCTTT.

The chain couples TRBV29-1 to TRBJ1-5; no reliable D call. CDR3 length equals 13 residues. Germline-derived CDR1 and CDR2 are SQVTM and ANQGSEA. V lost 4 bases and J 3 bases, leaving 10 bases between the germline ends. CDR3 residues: CSVGGINNQPQHF. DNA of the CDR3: TGCAGCGTTGGGGGAATTAACAATCAGCCCCAGCATTTT.

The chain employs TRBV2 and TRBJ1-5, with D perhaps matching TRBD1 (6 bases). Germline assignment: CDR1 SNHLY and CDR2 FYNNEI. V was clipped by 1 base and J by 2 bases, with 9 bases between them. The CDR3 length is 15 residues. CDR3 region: CASSEGAGGNQPQHF. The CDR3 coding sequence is TGTGCCAGCAGTGAAGGTGCAGGGGGCAATCAGCCCCAGCATTTT.

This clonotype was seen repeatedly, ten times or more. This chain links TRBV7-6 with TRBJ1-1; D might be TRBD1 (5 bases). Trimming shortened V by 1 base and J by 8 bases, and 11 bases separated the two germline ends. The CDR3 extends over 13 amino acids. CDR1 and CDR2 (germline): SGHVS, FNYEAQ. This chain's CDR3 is CASSLGREGEAFF. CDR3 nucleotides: TGTGCCAGCAGCTTAGGGCGGGAGGGGGAAGCTTTCTTT.

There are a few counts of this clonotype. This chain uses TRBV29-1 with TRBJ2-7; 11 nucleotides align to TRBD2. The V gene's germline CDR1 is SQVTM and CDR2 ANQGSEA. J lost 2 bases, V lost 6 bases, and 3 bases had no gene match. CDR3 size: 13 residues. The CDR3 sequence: CSVGTSGPYEQYF. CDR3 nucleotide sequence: TGCAGCGTCGGGACTAGCGGACCCTACGAGCAGTACTTC.

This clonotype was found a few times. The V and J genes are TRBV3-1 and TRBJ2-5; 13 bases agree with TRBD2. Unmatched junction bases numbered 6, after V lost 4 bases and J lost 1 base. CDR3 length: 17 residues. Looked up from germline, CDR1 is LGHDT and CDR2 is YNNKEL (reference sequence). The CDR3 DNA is TGTGCCAGCAGCCTCCGACTAGCGGGAGGAGGCCAAGAGACCCAGTACTTC. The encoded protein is CASSLRLAGGGQETQYF.

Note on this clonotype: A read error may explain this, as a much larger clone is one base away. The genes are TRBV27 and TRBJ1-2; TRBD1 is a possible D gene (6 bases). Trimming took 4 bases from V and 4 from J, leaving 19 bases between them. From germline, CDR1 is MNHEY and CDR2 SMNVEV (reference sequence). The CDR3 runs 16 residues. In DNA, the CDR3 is TGTGCCAGCAGTTACTTAACGGGGACAAACATCTATGGCTACACCTTC. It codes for CASSYLTGTNIYGYTF.

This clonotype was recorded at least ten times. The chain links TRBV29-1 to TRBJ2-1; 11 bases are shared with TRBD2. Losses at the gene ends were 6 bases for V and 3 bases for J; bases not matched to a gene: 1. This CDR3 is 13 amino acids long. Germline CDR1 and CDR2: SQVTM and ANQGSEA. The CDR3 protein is CSVGTSGYNEQFF. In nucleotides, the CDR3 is TGCAGCGTAGGGACTAGCGGCTACAATGAGCAGTTCTTC.

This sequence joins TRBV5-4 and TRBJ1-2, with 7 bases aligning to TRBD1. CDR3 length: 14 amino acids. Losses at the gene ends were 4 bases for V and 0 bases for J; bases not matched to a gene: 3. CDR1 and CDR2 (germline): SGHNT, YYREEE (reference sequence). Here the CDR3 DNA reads TGTGCCAGCAGCCGTGGACAGGCTAACTATGGCTACACCTTC. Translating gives CASSRGQANYGYTF.

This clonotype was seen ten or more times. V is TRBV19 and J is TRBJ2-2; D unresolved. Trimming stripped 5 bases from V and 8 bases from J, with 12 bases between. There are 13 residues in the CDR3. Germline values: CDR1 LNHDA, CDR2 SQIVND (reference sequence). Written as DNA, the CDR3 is TGTGCCAGTAGTGGGCGAGGCAGAGGGGAGCTGTTTTTT. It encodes CASSGRGRGELFF.

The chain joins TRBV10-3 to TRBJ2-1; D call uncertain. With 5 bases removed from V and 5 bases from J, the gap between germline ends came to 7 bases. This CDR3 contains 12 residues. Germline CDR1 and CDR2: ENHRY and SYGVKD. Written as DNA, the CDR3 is TGTGCCATCAGTTCACAGAACAATGAGCAGTTCTTC. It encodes CAISSQNNEQFF.

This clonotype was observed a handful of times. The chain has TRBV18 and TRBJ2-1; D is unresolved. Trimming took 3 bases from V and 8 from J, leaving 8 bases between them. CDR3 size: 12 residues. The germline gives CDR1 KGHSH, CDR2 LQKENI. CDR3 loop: CASSPLSYEQFF. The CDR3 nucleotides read TGTGCCAGCTCACCCCTGAGCTATGAGCAGTTCTTC.

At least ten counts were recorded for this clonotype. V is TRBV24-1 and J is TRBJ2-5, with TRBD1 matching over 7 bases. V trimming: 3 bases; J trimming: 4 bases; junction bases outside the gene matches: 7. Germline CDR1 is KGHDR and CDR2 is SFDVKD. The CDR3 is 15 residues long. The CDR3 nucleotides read TGTGCCACCAGTGATAGGGGGACAGTAGGAGAGACCCAGTACTTC. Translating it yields CATSDRGTVGETQYF.

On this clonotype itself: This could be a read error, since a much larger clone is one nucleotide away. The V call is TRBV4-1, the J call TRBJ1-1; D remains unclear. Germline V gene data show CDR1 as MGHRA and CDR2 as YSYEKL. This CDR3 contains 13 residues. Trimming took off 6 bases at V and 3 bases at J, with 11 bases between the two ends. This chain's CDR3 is CASSYSGDTEAFF. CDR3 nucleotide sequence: TGCGCCAGCAGTTACAGCGGGGACACTGAAGCTTTCTTT.

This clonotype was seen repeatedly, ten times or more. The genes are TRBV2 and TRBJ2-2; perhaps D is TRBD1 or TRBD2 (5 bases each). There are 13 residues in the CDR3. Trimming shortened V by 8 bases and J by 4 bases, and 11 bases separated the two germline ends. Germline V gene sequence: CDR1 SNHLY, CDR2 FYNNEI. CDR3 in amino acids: CASGETVTGELFF. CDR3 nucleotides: TGTGCCAGCGGGGAGACAGTCACCGGGGAGCTGTTTTTT.

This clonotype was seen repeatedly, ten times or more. The CDR3, as DNA: TGTGCCAGCAGAATTGGGGGAGAGACCCAGTACTTC. Translation gives CASRIGGETQYF. The J gene is TRBJ2-5, the V gene TRBV11-1, with D perhaps being TRBD1 or TRBD2 (5 bases each). CDR3 size: 12 residues. Looked up from germline, CDR1 is SGHAT and CDR2 is FQDESV (reference sequence). Trimming took off 6 bases at V and 4 bases at J, with 9 bases between the two ends.

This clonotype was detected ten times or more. The CDR3 bases are TGCGCCAGCAGACGGAGCCGGGACGGAGGGACCGAGCAGTACTTC. Encoded protein: CASRRSRDGGTEQYF. The rearrangement uses TRBV5-1 and TRBJ2-7, with D perhaps matching TRBD2 (6 bases). V lost 5 bases and J lost 6, with 21 bases in between. CDR1 and CDR2 from the germline V gene are SGHRS and YFSETQ. The CDR3 length is 15 residues.

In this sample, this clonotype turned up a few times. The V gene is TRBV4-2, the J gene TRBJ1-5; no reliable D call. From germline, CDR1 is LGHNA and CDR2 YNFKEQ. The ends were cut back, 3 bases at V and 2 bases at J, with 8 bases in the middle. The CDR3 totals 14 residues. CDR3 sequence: CASSQTGGNQPQHF. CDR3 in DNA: TGTGCCAGCAGCCAGACTGGGGGCAATCAGCCCCAGCATTTT.

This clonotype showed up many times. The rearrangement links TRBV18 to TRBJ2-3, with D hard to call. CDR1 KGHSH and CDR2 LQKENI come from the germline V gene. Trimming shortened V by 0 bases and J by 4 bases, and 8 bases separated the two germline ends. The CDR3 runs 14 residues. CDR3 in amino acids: CASSPPSPPDTQYF. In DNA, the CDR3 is TGTGCCAGCTCACCACCATCTCCTCCAGATACGCAGTATTTT.

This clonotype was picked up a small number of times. Here the CDR3 reads CASSRDRDEQYF. CDR3 DNA: TGCGCCAGCAGCCGGGACAGGGATGAGCAGTACTTC. The chain is built from TRBV5-1 and TRBJ2-7, with TRBD1 identical over 9 bases. J was trimmed by 7 bases and V by 4 bases; bases with no gene match: 3. Germline V gene lookup returns CDR1 SGHRS and CDR2 YFSETQ. This CDR3 has 12 amino acids.

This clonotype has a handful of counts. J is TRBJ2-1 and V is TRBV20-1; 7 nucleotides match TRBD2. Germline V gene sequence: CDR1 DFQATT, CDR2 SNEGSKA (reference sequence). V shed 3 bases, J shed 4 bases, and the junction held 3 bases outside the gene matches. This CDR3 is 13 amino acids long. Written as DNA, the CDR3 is TGCAGTGCTAGGTCTAGCGGATACAATGAGCAGTTCTTC. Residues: CSARSSGYNEQFF.